One sample yielded the 15 T cell receptor beta chains listed below, sequenced in a study of blood T cells in healthy people across ages (dated by TCRdb to 2013 to 2016). The library was made by 5' RACE. The sequencer listed for this sample is Illumina HiSeq 2500. A second PCR of about 7 to 12 cycles was run with a J-beta primer mix and a sample-barcoded 5' primer. TCRdb reprocessing: public reads trimmed at Q25 with fastp, clones called with MiXCR, in-frame beta chains kept. CDR3 protein sequences are deduplicated, and each keeps its most common genes and DNA. This sample comprises around 1.5 million distinct CDR3 sequences, about 31% of them detected only once. Jointly, the top ten make up about 11% of the sample. The sequenced sample consisted of blood. Receptors originate from a woman in her twenties or thirties in good health.

This chain joins TRBV3-1 and TRBJ2-7; a weak D match, TRBD2 (6 bases). There are 14 residues in the CDR3. Germline loops: CDR1 LGHDT, CDR2 YNNKEL (reference sequence). The CDR3 nucleotides read TGTACCGGCAGCCCCGGGGGTATCTCCTACGAGCAGTACTTC. Translating gives CTGSPGGISYEQYF.

The chain has TRBV13 and TRBJ1-2; D unclear. The CDR3 totals 13 residues. Trimming took off 5 bases at V and 3 bases at J, with 10 bases between the two ends. Germline V gives CDR1 PRHDT, CDR2 FYEKMQ (reference sequence). CDR3 protein: CASSRTAYYGYTF. As DNA, the CDR3 is TGTGCCAGCAGCCGGACGGCATACTATGGCTACACCTTC.

This chain uses TRBV6-1 with TRBJ2-7; D is ambiguous. The CDR3 is 14 amino acids. V was trimmed by 4 bases and J by 3 bases, leaving 13 bases between them. Germline CDR1 MNHNS, CDR2 SASEGT. For the CDR3, the DNA is TGTGCCAGCAGTGCTATACACAGAGGCTACGAGCAGTACTTC. It is translated as CASSAIHRGYEQYF.

The chain carries TRBV7-9 and TRBJ2-1; TRBD2 is a possible D gene (7 bases). The CDR3 extends over 17 amino acids. Germline CDR1 reads SEHNR; CDR2 reads FQNEAQ (reference sequence). Deletions cut 2 bases from V and 9 bases from J, with 23 bases between. This chain's CDR3 is CASSLPPLGGGAVEQFF. As DNA, the CDR3 is TGTGCCAGCAGCTTACCCCCCCTGGGTGGGGGGGCTGTTGAGCAGTTCTTC. Full variable domain (missing parts from reference TRBV7-9 and TRBJ2-1): DTGVSQNPRHKITKRGQNVTFRCDPISEHNRLYWYRQTLGQGPEFLTYFQNEAQLEKSRLLSDRFSAERPKGSFSTLEIQRTEQGDSAMYLCASSLPPLGGGAVEQFFGPGTRLTVL.

This chain links TRBV7-6 with TRBJ2-3, with TRBD2 identical over 9 bases. Trimming cost V 9 bases and J 4 bases; bases outside gene matches: 8. The CDR3 is 14 residues long. The germline V gene has CDR1 SGHVS and CDR2 FNYEAQ. The CDR3 here is CASRLAGAADTQYF. CDR3 DNA: TGTGCCAGTAGGTTAGCGGGAGCGGCAGATACGCAGTATTTT.

This chain links TRBV21-1 with TRBJ1-2; the tabulated D call, TRBD1, remains unverified against the DNA. TRBV21-1 is described as a pseudogene. The CDR3 loop spans 19 amino acids. The CDR3 spells CASSKAFSGTGTRGYGYTF. CDR3 bases: TGTGCCAGCAGCAAAGCGTTTTCCGGGACAGGGACGCGGGGCTATGGCTACACCTTC.

This clonotype came up many times. This CDR3 reads CAWSRDSFGNTIYF. The DNA for the CDR3 is TGTGCCTGGAGCCGTGACAGTTTTGGAAACACCATATATTTT. V is TRBV30 and J is TRBJ1-3; tentatively, D is TRBD1 (5 bases). The CDR3 is made up of 14 amino acids. V was pared by 3 bases and J by 3 bases, with 12 bases between. Germline V gives CDR1 GTSNPN, CDR2 SVGIG (reference sequence).

J is TRBJ2-3 and V is TRBV2; 10 nucleotides line up with TRBD2. V shed 3 bases, J shed 2 bases, and the junction held 11 bases outside the gene matches. CDR3 length equals 18 residues. CDR1 and CDR2 from the germline V gene are SNHLY and FYNNEI. The CDR3 nucleotides are TGTGCCAGCAGTGATAGGGGACTAGCGCTGCTCCTCACAGATACGCAGTATTTT. Protein sequence: CASSDRGLALLLTDTQYF.

This clonotype appeared once. The rearrangement links TRBV7-3 to TRBJ2-3, with 8 nucleotides matching TRBD1. The CDR3 is made up of 14 amino acids. J was trimmed by 7 bases and V by 5 bases; bases with no gene match: 8. The germline V gene has CDR1 SGHTA and CDR2 FQGTGA. The CDR3 nucleotides are TGTGCCAGCAGCCTTCAGGGGGCCTTGAATACGCAGTATTTT. Protein: CASSLQGALNTQYF.

This chain uses TRBV27 with TRBJ2-3, with TRBD1 matching 7 bases. The V and J ends lost 2 bases and 5 bases, in that order; junction bases with no gene match: 10. Per germline, CDR1 MNHEY and CDR2 SMNVEV (reference sequence). The CDR3 extends over 16 amino acids. This chain's CDR3 is CASSLNAGGIGDTQYF. The DNA for the CDR3 is TGTGCCAGCAGTTTAAATGCAGGGGGAATTGGAGATACGCAGTATTTT.

This rearrangement joins TRBV20-1 to TRBJ2-5; either TRBD1 or TRBD2 may fit D (5 bases each). TRBJ2-7 matches the DNA end more closely, so the J call is doubtful. The CDR3 length is 13 residues. Germline CDR1 and CDR2: DFQATT and SNEGSKA (reference sequence). The CDR3 DNA reads TGCAGTGCTGCCGGGACGGTAAACTACGAGCAGTACTTC. This sequence encodes CSAAGTVNYEQYF.

This clonotype was seen a few times. The CDR3 region has the DNA TGCAGTGCTAGCGAAGGGAAATCAGAGACCCAGTACTTC. Encoded protein: CSASEGKSETQYF. This chain connects TRBV20-1 to TRBJ2-5; D ambiguous. Trimming left V 3 bases short and J 4 bases short, with 12 bases between. Germline V gene sequence: CDR1 DFQATT, CDR2 SNEGSKA (reference sequence). The CDR3 runs 13 residues.

The J gene is TRBJ2-7, the V gene TRBV28; D remains unclear. V lost 5 bases and J lost 5, with 13 bases in between. The CDR3 is made up of 13 amino acids. Germline CDR1 and CDR2: MDHEN and SYDVKM. In DNA, the CDR3 is TGTGCCAGCAGTCTTCGAACCGGCCACGAGCAGTACTTC. It specifies CASSLRTGHEQYF. The full variable domain, its missing parts supplied by reference TRBV28 and TRBJ2-7, is DVKVTQSSRYLVKRTGEKVFLECVQDMDHENMFWYRQDPGLGLRLIYFSYDVKMKEKGDIPEGYSVSREKKERFSLILESASTNQTSMYLCASSLRTGHEQYFGPGTRLTVT.

This chain links TRBV14 with TRBJ2-3, with a possible D match to TRBD1 (5 bases). The CDR3 covers 17 residues. Germline values: CDR1 SGHDN, CDR2 FVKESK. V was trimmed by 2 bases and J by 6 bases, leaving 21 bases between them. CDR3: CASSQPLGQGVSDTQYF. CDR3 coding DNA: TGTGCCAGCAGCCAACCCCTCGGCCAGGGTGTTTCGGATACGCAGTATTTT.

This clonotype was observed a handful of times. This chain joins TRBV7-8 and TRBJ2-3; weak D call: TRBD2 (6 bases). The CDR3 spans 14 residues. Germline assignment: CDR1 SGHVS and CDR2 FQNEAQ. V was clipped by 1 base and J by 5 bases, with 10 bases between them. In DNA, the CDR3 is TGTGCCAGCAGCTTAGACGGGGGTAGAGATACGCAGTATTTT. This codes for CASSLDGGRDTQYF.